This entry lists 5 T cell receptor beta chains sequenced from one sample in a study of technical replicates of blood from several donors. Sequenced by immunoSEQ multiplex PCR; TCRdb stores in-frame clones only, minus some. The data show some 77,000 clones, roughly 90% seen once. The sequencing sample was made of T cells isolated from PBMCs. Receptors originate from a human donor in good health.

CDR3 sequence reads: CASSRSNTEAFF. The CDR3 nucleotides read TGTGCCAGTTCGAGGTCGAACACTGAAGCTTTCTTT. The genes are TRBV19 and TRBJ1-1; D is unclear. V was pared by 8 bases and J by 1 base, with 8 bases between. The CDR3 spans 12 residues. Per the germline V gene, CDR1 is LNHDA and CDR2 is SQIVND (reference sequence).

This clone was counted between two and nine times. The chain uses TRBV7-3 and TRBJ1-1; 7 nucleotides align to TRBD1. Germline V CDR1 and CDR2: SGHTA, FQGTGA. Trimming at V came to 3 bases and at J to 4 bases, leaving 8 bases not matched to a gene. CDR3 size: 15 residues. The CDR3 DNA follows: TGTGCCAGCAGCTTCGGAGACAGGGAGGTCACTGAAGCTTTCTTT. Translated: CASSFGDREVTEAFF.

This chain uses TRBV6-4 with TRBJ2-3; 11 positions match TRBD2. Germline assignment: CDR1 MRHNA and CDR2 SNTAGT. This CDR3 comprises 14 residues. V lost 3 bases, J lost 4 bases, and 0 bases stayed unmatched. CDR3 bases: TGTGCCAGCAGTGAACTAGCGGGAGCAGATACGCAGTATTTT. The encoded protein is CASSELAGADTQYF.

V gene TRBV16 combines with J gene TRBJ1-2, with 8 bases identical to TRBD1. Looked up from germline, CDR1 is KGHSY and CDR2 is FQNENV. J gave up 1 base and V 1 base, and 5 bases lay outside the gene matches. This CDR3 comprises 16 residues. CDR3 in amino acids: CASSQWGTGNNYGYTF. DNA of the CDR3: TGTGCCAGCAGCCAATGGGGGACAGGCAATAACTATGGCTACACCTTC.

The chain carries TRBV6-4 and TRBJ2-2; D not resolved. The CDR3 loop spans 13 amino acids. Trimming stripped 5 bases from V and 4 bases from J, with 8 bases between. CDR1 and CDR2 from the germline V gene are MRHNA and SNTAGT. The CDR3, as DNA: TGTGCCAGCAGTCCGACTGCCACCGGGGAGCTGTTTTTT. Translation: CASSPTATGELFF.